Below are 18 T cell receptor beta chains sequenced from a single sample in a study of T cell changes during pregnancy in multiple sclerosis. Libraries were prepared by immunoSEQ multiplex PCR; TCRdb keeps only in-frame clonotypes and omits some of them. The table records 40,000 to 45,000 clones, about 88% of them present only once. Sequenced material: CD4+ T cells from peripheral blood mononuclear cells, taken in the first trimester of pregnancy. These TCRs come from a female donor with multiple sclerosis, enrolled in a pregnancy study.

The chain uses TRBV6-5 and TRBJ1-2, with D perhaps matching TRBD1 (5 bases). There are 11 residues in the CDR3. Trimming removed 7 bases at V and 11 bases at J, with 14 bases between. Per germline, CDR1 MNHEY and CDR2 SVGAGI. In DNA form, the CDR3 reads TGTGCCAGCACCTCGGGGGGAAGGTACACCTTC. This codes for CASTSGGRYTF.

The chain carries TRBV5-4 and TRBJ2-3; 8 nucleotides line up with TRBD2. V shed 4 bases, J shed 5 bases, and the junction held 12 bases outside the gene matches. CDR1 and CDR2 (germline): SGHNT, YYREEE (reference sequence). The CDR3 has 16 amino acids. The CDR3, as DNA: TGTGCCAGCAGCCCAGGAGGAGCGGGAGTGAGAGATACGCAGTATTTT. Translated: CASSPGGAGVRDTQYF.

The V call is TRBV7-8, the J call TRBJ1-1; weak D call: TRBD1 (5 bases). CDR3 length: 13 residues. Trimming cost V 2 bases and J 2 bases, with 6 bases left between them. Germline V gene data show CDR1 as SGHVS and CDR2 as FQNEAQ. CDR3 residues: CASSLRTNTEAFF. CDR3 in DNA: TGTGCCAGCAGCTTACGGACAAACACTGAAGCTTTCTTT.

CDR3 residues: CASSQDTMSGTKNIQYF. CDR3 DNA sequence: TGTGCCAGCAGCCAAGATACAATGAGCGGGACCAAAAACATTCAGTACTTC. The chain uses TRBV14 and TRBJ2-4; 7 nucleotides line up with TRBD2. Germline assignment: CDR1 SGHDN and CDR2 FVKESK. The V gene end was trimmed by 0 bases and the J gene end by 2 bases; junction bases not matched to a gene: 7. The CDR3 is 17 residues long.

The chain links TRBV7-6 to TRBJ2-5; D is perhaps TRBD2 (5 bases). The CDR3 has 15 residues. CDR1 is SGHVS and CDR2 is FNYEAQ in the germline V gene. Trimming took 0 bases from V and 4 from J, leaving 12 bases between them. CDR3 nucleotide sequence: TGTGCCAGCAGCTTAGCGGGAGAACGGGCAGAGACCCAGTACTTC. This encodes CASSLAGERAETQYF.

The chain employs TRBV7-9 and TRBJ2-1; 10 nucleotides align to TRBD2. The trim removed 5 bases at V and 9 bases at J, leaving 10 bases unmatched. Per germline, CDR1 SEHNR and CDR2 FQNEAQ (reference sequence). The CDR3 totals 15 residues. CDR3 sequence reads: CASSLTGLAGVEQFF. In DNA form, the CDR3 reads TGTGCCAGCAGCCTAACTGGGCTAGCGGGAGTTGAGCAGTTCTTC. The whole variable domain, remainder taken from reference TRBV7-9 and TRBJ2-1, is DTGVSQNPRHKITKRGQNVTFRCDPISEHNRLYWYRQTLGQGPEFLTYFQNEAQLEKSRLLSDRFSAERPKGSFSTLEIQRTEQGDSAMYLCASSLTGLAGVEQFFGPGTRLTVL.

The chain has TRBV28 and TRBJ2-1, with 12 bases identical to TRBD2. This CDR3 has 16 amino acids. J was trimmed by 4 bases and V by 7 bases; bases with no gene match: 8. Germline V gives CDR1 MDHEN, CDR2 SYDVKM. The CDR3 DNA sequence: TGTGCCAGCAAGTCTAGCGGGAGGGGGGGTTACAATGAGCAGTTCTTC. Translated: CASKSSGRGGYNEQFF.

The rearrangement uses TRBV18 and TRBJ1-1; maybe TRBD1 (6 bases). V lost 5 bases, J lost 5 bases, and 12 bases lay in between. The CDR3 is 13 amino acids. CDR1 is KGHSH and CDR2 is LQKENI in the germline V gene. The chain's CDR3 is CASSDGQQTEAFF. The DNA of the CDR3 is TGTGCCAGCTCAGACGGACAGCAAACTGAAGCTTTCTTT. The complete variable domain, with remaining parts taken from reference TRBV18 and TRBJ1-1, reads NAGVMQNPRHLVRRRGQEARLRCSPMKGHSHVYWYRQLPEEGLKFMVYLQKENIIDESGMPKERFSAEFPKEGPSILRIQQVVRGDSAAYFCASSDGQQTEAFFGQGTRLTVV.

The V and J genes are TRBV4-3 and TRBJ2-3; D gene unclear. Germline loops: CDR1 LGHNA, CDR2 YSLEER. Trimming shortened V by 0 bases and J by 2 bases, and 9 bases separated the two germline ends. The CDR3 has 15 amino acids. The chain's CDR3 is CASSQDLRSTDTQYF. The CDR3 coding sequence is TGCGCCAGCAGCCAAGACCTGCGCTCCACAGATACGCAGTATTTT.

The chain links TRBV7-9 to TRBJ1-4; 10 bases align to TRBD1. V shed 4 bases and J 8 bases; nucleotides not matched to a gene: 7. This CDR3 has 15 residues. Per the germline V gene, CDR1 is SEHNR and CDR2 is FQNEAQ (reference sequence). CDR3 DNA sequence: TGTGCCAGCAGCTCAGGACAGGGGGTGAACGAAAAACTGTTTTTT. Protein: CASSSGQGVNEKLFF.

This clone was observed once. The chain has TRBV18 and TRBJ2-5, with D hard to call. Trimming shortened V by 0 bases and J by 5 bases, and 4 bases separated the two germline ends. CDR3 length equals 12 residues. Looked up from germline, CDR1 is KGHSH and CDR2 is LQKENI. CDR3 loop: CASSPPGETQYF. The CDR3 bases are TGTGCCAGCTCACCACCTGGCGAGACCCAGTACTTC.

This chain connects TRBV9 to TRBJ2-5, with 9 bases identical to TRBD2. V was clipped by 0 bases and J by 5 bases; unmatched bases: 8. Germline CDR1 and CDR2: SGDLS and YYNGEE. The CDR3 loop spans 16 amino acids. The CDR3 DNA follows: TGTGCCAGCAGCGTAGTGGGACTAGCCGCCTTTGAGACCCAGTACTTC. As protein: CASSVVGLAAFETQYF.

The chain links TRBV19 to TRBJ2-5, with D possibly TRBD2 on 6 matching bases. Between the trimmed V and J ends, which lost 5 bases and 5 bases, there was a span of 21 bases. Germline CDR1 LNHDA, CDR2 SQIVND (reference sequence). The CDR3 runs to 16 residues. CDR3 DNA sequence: TGTGCCAGTAGTTTGGGCCGTGGGGGGATTAAGGAGACCCAGTACTTC. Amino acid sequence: CASSLGRGGIKETQYF.

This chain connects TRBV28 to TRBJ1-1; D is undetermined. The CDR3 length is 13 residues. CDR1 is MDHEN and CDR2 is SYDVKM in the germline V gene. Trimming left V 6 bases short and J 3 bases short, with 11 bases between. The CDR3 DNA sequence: TGTGCCAGCAGGGCCCTGTCCTACACTGAAGCTTTCTTT. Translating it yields CASRALSYTEAFF.

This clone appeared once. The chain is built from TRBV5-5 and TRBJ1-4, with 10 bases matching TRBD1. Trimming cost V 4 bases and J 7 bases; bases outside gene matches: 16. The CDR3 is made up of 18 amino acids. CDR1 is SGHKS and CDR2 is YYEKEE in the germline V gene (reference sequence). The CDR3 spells CASSGEPGTGVRGEKLFF. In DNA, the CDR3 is TGTGCCAGCAGCGGGGAACCCGGGACAGGGGTTCGGGGTGAAAAACTGTTTTTT.

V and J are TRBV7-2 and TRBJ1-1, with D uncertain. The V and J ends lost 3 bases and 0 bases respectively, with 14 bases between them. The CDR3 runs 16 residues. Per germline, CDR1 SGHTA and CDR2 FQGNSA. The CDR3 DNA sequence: TGTGCCAGCAGCTTTATGGGCAGAACTTTGAACACTGAAGCTTTCTTT. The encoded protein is CASSFMGRTLNTEAFF.

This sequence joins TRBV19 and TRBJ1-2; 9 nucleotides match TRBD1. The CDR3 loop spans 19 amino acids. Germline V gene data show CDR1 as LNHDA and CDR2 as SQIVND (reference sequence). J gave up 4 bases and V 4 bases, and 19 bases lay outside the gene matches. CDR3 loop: CASSTAQWTGAAEIYGYTF. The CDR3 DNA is TGTGCCAGTAGTACTGCACAATGGACAGGGGCCGCCGAAATCTATGGCTACACCTTC.

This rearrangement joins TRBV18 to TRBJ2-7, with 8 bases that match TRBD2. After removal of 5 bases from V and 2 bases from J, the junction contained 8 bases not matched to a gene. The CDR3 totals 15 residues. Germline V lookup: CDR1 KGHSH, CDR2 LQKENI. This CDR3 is CASSSSTSGTYEQYF. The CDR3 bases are TGTGCCAGCTCATCGTCAACTAGCGGCACCTACGAGCAGTACTTC.